This T cell receptor beta chain was profiled in a study of OX40 agonist ivuxolimab in advanced cancers. Across the study: Earlier treatment with anti-PD-1, anti-PD-L1 or anti-CTLA-4 was permitted, and around 43% had received some.

CDR1 and CDR2 (germline): KGHSH, LQKENI. V lost 0 bases, J lost 1 base, and 12 bases lay in between. This CDR3 region has 16 residues. Broader study findings: Averaged across samples, CD8+ T cells carried more expanded clones than CD4+ did.

On this clone itself: The target antigen is unknown.

Clones were read by immunoSEQ multiplex PCR, and TCRdb kept only the in-frame ones, dropping some. Among around 64,000 clones listed, around nine tenths were seen once. The specimen comprised CD4+ or CD8+ T cells sorted from blood, sampled in a trial of the OX40 agonist ivuxolimab. The source is an adult with an advanced solid tumor such as melanoma, head and neck, liver or kidney cancer. The chain employs TRBV18 and TRBJ1-1, with D unclear. This CDR3 reads CASSPPEWAGNTEAFF. In nucleotides, the CDR3 is TGTGCCAGCTCACCACCGGAGTGGGCAGGGAACACTGAAGCTTTCTTT.